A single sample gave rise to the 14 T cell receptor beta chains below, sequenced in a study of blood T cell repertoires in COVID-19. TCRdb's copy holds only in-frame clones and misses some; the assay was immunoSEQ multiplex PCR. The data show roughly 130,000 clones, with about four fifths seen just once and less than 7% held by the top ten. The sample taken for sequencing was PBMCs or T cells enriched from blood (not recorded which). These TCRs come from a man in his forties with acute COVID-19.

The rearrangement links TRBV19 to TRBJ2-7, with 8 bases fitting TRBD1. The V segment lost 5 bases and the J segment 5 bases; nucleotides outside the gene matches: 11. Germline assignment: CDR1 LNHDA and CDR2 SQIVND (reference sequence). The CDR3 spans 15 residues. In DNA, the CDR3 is TGTGCCAGTAGTTTGGGCAGGGGGCCAGGGGACGAGCAGTACTTC. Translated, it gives CASSLGRGPGDEQYF. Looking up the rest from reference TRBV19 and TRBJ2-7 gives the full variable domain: DGGITQSPKYLFRKEGQNVTLSCEQNLNHDAMYWYRQDPGQGLRLIYYSQIVNDFQKGDIAEGYSVSREKKESFPLTVTSAQKNPTAFYLCASSLGRGPGDEQYFGPGTRLTVT.

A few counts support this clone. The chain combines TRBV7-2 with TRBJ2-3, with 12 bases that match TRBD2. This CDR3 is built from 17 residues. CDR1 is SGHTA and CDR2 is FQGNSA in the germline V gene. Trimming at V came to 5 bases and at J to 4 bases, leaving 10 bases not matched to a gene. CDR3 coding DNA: TGTGCCAGCAGCCCTAGCGGGAGGGCCTCAGGGGCAGATACGCAGTATTTT. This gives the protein CASSPSGRASGADTQYF. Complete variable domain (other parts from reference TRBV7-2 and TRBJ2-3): GAGVSQSPSNKVTEKGKDVELRCDPISGHTALYWYRQSLGQGLEFLIYFQGNSAPDKSGLPSDRFSAERTGGSVSTLTIQRTQQEDSAVYLCASSPSGRASGADTQYFGPGTRLTVL.

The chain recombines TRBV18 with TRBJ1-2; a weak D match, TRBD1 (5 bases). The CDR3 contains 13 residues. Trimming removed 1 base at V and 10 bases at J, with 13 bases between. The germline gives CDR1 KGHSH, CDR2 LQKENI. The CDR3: CASSPLGGEDYTF. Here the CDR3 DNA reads TGTGCCAGCTCACCACTGGGGGGGGAAGACTACACCTTC.

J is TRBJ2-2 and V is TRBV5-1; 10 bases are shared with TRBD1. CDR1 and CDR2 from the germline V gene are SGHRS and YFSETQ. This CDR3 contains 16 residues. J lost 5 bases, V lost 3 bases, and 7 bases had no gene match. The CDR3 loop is CASSWTGTGDTGELFF. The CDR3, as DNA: TGCGCCAGCAGCTGGACCGGGACAGGGGATACCGGGGAGCTGTTTTTT.

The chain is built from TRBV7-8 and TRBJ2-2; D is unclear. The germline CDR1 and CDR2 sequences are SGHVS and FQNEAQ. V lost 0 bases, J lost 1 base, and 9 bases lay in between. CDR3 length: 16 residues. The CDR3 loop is CASSLAAFRNTGELFF. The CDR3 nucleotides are TGTGCCAGCAGCTTAGCAGCTTTTCGGAACACCGGGGAGCTGTTTTTT.

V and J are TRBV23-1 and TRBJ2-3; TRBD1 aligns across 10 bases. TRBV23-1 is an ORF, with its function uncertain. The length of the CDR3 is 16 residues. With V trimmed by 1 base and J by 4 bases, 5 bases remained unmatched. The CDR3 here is CASSQWRGQGADTQYF. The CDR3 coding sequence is TGCGCCAGCAGTCAATGGCGAGGACAGGGGGCAGATACGCAGTATTTT.

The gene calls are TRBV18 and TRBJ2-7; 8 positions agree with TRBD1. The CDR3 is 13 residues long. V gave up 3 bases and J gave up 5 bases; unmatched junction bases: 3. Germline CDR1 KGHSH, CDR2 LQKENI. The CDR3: CASSPRGQDEQYF. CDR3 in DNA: TGTGCCAGCTCACCCAGGGGGCAGGACGAGCAGTACTTC.

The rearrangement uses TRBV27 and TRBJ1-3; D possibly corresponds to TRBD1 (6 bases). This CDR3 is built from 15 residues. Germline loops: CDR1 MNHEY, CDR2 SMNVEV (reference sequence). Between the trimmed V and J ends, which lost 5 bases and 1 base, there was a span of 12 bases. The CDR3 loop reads CASSITGSSGNTIYF. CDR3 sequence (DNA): TGTGCCAGCAGTATTACAGGGTCTTCTGGAAACACCATATATTTT.

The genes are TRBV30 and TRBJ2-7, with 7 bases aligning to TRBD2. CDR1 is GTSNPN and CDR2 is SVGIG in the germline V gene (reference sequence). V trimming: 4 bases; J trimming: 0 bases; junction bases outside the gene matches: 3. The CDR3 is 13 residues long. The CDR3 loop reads CAWTSGSSYEQYF. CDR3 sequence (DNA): TGTGCCTGGACTAGCGGTAGCTCCTACGAGCAGTACTTC.

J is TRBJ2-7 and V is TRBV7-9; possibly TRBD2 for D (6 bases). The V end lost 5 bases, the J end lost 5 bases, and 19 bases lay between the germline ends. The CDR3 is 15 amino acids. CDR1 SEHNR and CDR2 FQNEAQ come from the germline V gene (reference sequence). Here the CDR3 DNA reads TGTGCCAGCAGCCCCCGGGGGAGAAAGGAAGACGAGCAGTACTTC. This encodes CASSPRGRKEDEQYF.

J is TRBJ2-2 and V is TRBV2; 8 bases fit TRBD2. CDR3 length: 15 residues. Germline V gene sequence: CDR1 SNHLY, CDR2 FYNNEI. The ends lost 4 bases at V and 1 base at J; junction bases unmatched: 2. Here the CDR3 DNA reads TGTGCCAGCAGTGGGCTAGCGGGGAACACCGGGGAGCTGTTTTTT. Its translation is CASSGLAGNTGELFF.

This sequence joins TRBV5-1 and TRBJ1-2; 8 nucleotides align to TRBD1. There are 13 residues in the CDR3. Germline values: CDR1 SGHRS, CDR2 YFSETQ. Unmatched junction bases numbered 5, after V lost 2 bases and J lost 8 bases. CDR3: CASSFSGGAGYTF. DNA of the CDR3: TGCGCCAGCAGCTTTTCAGGGGGCGCGGGCTACACCTTC.

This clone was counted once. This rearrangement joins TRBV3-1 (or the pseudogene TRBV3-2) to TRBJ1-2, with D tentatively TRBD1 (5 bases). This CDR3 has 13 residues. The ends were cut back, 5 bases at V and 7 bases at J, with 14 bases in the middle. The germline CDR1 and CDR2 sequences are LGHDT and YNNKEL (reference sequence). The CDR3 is CASSYRQRSGYTF. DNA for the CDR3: TGTGCCAGCAGCTACAGACAGAGGAGTGGCTACACCTTC.

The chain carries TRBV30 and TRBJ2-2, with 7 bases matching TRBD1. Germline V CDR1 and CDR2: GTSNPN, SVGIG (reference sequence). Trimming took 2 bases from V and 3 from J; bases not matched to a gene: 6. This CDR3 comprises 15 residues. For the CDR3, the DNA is TGTGCCTGGAGTTTACAGGGGTCGCACACCGGGGAGCTGTTTTTT. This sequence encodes CAWSLQGSHTGELFF.